This TCR beta chain originates from a study of CD8+ T cells in alopecia areata. V lost 4 bases to trimming and J lost 3 bases, with 22 bases between them. The CDR3 covers 17 residues. The germline V gene encodes CDR1 SGHDT and CDR2 YYEEEE. After isolation, RNA underwent reverse transcription to generate cDNA as the sequencing template. This table comes from immunoSEQ multiplex PCR, and its TCRdb copy is limited to in-frame clones, with some not included. The table lists over 70,000 clones, around 61% of them singletons, with around 20% in the top ten. Specified treatment: oral pan-JAK inhibitor, 5-10 mg twice daily. From PBMCs, CD4+ and CD8+ T cells were sorted.

The source was CD8+ T cells sorted from blood, collected at week 24, from a patient treated with tofacitinib. This chain joins TRBV5-6 and TRBJ2-5; no definite D call. This TCR was recovered from a human donor with alopecia areata. This CDR3 reads CASSLPPLEVSKETQYF. Written as DNA, the CDR3 is TGTGCCAGCAGCCTACCCCCACTCGAAGTTTCCAAAGAGACCCAGTACTTC.